This TCR beta chain was recovered during a study of blood T cell repertoires in COVID-19. Study background: PBMCs, B-cell-depleted T cells, or T cells provided the cDNA or gDNA that made up the material.

This clone was observed a handful of times. Some clones are missing from TCRdb's copy, which holds only in-frame ones; the method was immunoSEQ multiplex PCR. The top ten hold 10% to 13% of the sample, which has about 90,000 clones, 80% seen once. With 10 bases clipped from V and 1 base from J, the junction kept 3 bases outside the gene matches. The CDR3 sequence is 13 residues long. Germline V CDR1 and CDR2: SNHLY, FYNNEI. The receptor was isolated from a woman in her 70s with acute or convalescent COVID-19. The sequencing sample was made of peripheral blood. The chain combines TRBV2 with TRBJ2-7, with TRBD2 identical over 11 bases. The CDR3 protein is CATTSGSSYEQYF. CDR3 DNA sequence: TGTGCCACCACTAGCGGGAGTTCCTACGAGCAGTACTTC.